This passage covers 6 T cell receptor beta chains from one sample sequenced in a study of cytomegalovirus exposure and HLA in healthy donors. With 60 Vbeta and 13 Jbeta primers, the PCR was carried out. TCRdb keeps only in-frame clones here, not all; method: immunoSEQ multiplex PCR. The data hold around 100,000 clones, with roughly 70% observed a single time. The specimen sequenced was PBMCs. These receptors were taken from a woman aged 45-65 years in good health and CMV-seronegative.

The gene calls are TRBV6-5 and TRBJ1-1; D not certain. V lost 0 bases to trimming and J lost 0 bases, with 5 bases between them. Germline V lookup: CDR1 MNHEY, CDR2 SVGAGI. The CDR3 loop spans 14 amino acids. This CDR3 reads CASSYSGVNTEAFF. CDR3 in DNA: TGTGCCAGCAGTTACTCAGGAGTGAACACTGAAGCTTTCTTT.

In this sample, this clone turned up a few times. The CDR3 is CASSGRQKNIQYF. CDR3 sequence (DNA): TGTGCCAGCAGTGGGCGACAGAAGAACATTCAGTACTTC. The chain has TRBV6-1 and TRBJ2-4, with D maybe TRBD1 (5 bases). The CDR3 covers 13 residues. Germline assignment: CDR1 MNHNS and CDR2 SASEGT. Trimming removed 4 bases at V and 7 bases at J, with 11 bases between.

The rearrangement joins TRBV7-2 to TRBJ2-6, with D hard to call. This CDR3 has 15 residues. Trimming removed 1 base at V and 4 bases at J, with 8 bases between. Germline CDR1 SGHTA, CDR2 FQGNSA. In DNA, the CDR3 is TGTGCCAGCAGCTTAGATGGCTCCGGGGCCAACGTCCTGACTTTC. Translation: CASSLDGSGANVLTF.

This chain links TRBV28 with TRBJ1-1; 7 bases align to TRBD1. The germline V gene encodes CDR1 MDHEN and CDR2 SYDVKM. Trimming cost V 7 bases and J 11 bases; bases outside gene matches: 10. CDR3 length: 12 amino acids. The CDR3 spells CASKLTGERAFF. Here the CDR3 DNA reads TGTGCCAGCAAGCTAACAGGGGAGCGGGCTTTCTTT.

This chain links TRBV5-4 with TRBJ2-5; 8 bases agree with TRBD2. Germline V gene data show CDR1 as SGHNT and CDR2 as YYREEE (reference sequence). The CDR3 length is 16 residues. V lost 0 bases to trimming and J lost 7 bases; unmatched junction nucleotides: 11. The DNA of the CDR3 is TGTGCCAGCAGCTTGGAGCCTAGCGGGTTAACCGGGACCCAGTACTTC. Protein product: CASSLEPSGLTGTQYF. The full variable domain, in which reference TRBV5-4 and TRBJ2-5 provide the parts outside the CDR3, is ETGVTQSPTHLIKTRGQQVTLRCSSQSGHNTVSWYQQALGQGPQFIFQYYREEENGRGNFPPRFSGLQFPNYSSELNVNALELDDSALYLCASSLEPSGLTGTQYFGPGTRLLVL.

This rearrangement joins TRBV29-1 to TRBJ2-1; 8 bases agree with TRBD2. The V gene end was trimmed by 6 bases and the J gene end by 6 bases; junction bases not matched to a gene: 4. From germline, CDR1 is SQVTM and CDR2 ANQGSEA. This CDR3 is built from 12 residues. The CDR3 region has the DNA TGCAGCGTACGGCTAGCGGGCAATGAGCAGTTCTTC. Translating gives CSVRLAGNEQFF.